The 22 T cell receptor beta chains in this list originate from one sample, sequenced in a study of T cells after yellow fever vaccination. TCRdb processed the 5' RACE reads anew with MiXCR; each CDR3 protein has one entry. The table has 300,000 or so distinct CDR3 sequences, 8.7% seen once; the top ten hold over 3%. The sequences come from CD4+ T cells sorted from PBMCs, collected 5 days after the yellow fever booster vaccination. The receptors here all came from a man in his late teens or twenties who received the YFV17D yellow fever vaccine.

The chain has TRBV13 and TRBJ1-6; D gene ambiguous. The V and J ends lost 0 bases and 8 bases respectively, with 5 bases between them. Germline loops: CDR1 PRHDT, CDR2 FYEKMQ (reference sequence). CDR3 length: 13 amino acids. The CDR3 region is CASSLGWHSPLHF. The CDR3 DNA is TGTGCCAGCAGCTTAGGTTGGCATTCACCCCTCCACTTT.

CDR3 protein: CASSLQGVSYEQYF. The CDR3 bases are TGTGCCAGCAGCTTACAGGGAGTTTCCTACGAGCAGTACTTC. V usage is TRBV12-3 or TRBV12-4 and J usage is TRBJ2-7, with D maybe TRBD1 (6 bases). V was trimmed by 6 bases and J by 1 base, leaving 13 bases between them. This CDR3 contains 14 residues.

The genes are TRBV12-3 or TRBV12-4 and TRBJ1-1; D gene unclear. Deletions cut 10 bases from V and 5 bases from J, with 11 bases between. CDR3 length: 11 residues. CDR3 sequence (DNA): TGTGCCACCAGAGAGCTAACTGAAGCTTTCTTT. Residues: CATRELTEAFF.

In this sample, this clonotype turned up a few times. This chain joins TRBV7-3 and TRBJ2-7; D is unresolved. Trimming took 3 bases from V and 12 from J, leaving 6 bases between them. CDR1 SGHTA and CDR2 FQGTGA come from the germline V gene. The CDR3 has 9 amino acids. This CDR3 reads CASSLSGYV. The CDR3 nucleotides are TGTGCCAGCAGCTTGTCGGGGTACGTC.

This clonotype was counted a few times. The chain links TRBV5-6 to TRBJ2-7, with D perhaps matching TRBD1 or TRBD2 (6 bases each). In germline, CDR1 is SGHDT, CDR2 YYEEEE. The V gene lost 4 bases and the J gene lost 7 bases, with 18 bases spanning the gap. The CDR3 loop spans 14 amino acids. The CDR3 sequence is CASSPGASLGEQYV. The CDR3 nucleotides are TGTGCCAGCAGCCCGGGGGCCTCACTGGGGGAGCAGTACGTC.

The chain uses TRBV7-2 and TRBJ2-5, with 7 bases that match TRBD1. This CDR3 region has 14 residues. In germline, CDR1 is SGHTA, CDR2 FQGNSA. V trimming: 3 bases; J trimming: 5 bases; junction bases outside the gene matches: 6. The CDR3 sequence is CASSFNRGEETQYF. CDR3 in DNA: TGTGCCAGCAGCTTCAACAGGGGAGAGGAGACCCAGTACTTC.

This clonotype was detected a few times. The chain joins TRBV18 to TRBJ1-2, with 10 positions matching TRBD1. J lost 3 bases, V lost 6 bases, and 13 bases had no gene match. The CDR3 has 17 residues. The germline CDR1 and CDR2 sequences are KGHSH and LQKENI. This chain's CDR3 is CASSPQDRGVGYYGYTF. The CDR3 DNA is TGTGCCAGCTCTCCCCAGGACAGGGGGGTTGGCTACTATGGCTACACCTTC.

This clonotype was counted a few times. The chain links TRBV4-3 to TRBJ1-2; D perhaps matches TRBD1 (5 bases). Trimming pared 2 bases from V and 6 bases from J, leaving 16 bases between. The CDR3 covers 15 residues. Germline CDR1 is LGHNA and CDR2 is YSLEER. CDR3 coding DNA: TGCGCCAGCAGCCAATTTGACAGTTTAACTAATGGCTACACCTTC. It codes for CASSQFDSLTNGYTF.

The CDR3 region is CASTSMSTDTQYF. DNA for the CDR3: TGTGCCAGCACGTCAATGAGCACAGATACGCAGTATTTT. This chain links TRBV25-1 with TRBJ2-3; D is undetermined. The germline V and J ends were trimmed by 7 bases and 0 bases, with 8 bases remaining between them. This CDR3 is 13 amino acids long. Looked up from germline, CDR1 is MGHDK and CDR2 is SYGVNS. Filled out from reference TRBV25-1 and TRBJ2-3, the complete variable domain reads EADIYQTPRYLVIGTGKKITLECSQTMGHDKMYWYQQDPGMELHLIHYSYGVNSTEKGDLSSESTVSRIRTEHFPLTLESARPSHTSQYLCASTSMSTDTQYFGPGTRLTVL.

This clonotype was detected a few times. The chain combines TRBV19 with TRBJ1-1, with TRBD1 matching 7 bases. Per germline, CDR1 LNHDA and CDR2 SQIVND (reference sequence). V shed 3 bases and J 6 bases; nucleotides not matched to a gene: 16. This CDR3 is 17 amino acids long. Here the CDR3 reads CASSMGRGPRWTAEAFF. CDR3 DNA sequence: TGTGCCAGTAGTATGGGTAGGGGGCCCCGATGGACGGCTGAAGCTTTCTTT.

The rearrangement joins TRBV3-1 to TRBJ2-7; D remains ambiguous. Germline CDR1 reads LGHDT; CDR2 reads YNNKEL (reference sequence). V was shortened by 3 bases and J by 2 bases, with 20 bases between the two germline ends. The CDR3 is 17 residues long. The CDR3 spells CASSHAPDPALPYEQYF. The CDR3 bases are TGTGCCAGCAGCCACGCTCCCGATCCCGCCTTACCCTACGAGCAGTACTTC.

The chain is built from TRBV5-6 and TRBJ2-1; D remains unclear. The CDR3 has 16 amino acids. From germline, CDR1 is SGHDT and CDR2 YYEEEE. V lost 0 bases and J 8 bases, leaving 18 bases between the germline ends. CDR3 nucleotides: TGTGCCAGCAGCTTGGTTTCTGACAAACTTCGGGATGAGCAGTTCTTC. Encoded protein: CASSLVSDKLRDEQFF.

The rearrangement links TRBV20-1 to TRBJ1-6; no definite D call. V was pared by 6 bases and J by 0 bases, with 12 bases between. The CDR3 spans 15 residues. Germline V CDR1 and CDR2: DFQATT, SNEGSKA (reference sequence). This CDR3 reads CSAPAVSSYNSPLHF. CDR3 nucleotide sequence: TGCAGTGCCCCCGCAGTTAGCTCCTATAATTCACCCCTCCACTTT.

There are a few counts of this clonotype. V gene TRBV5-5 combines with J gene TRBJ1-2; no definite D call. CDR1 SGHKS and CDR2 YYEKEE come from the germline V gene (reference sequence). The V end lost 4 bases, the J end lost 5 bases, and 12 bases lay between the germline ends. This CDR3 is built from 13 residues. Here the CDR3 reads CASSPQSGYGYTF. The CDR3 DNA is TGTGCCAGCAGCCCCCAATCCGGATATGGCTACACCTTC.

The CDR3 protein is CASSREVNTEAFF. CDR3 nucleotide sequence: TGCGCCAGCAGCCGGGAGGTGAACACTGAAGCTTTCTTT. The chain carries TRBV5-1 and TRBJ1-1, with unresolved D. CDR1 and CDR2 (germline): SGHRS, YFSETQ. Trimming removed 4 bases from V and 0 bases from J, with 7 bases in between. The CDR3 contains 13 residues.

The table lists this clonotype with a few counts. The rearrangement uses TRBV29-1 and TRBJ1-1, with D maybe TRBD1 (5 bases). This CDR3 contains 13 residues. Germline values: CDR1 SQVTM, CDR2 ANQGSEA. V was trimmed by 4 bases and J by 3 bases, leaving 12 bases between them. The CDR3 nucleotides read TGCAGCGTTGCGTGGGGGGAGGACACTGAAGCTTTCTTT. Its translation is CSVAWGEDTEAFF.

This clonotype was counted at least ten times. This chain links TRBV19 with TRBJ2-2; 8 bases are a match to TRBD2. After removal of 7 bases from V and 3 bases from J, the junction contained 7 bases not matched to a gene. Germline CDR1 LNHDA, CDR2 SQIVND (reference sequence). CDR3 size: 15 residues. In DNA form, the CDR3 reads TGTGCCAGTACTTCGCGGGGGGCCGACACCGGGGAGCTGTTTTTT. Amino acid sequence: CASTSRGADTGELFF.

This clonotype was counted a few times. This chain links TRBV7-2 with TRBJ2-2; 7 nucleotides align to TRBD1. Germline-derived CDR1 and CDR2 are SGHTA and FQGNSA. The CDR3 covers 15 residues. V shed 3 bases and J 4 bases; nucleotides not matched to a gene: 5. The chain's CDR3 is CASSFRTGVTGELFF. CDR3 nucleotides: TGTGCCAGCAGCTTCCGGACAGGCGTCACCGGGGAGCTGTTTTTT.

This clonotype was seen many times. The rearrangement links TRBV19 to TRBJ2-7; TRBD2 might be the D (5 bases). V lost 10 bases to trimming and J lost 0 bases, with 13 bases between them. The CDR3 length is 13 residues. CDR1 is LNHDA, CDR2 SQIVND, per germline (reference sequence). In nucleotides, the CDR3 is TGTGCCACCCAGTCGGGGTCCTCCTACGAGCAGTACTTC. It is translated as CATQSGSSYEQYF.

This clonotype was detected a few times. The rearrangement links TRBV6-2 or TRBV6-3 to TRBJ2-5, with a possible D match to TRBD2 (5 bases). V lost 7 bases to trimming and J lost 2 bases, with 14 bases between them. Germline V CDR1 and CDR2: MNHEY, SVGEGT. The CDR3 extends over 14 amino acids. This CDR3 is CASTERQLQETQYF. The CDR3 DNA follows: TGTGCCAGCACCGAGCGGCAACTTCAAGAGACCCAGTACTTC.

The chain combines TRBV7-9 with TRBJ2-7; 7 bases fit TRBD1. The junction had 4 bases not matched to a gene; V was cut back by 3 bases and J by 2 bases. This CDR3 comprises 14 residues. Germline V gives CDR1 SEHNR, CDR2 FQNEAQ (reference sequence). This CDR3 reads CASSFGQAAYEQYF. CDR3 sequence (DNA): TGTGCCAGCAGCTTCGGACAGGCAGCCTACGAGCAGTACTTC.

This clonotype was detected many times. The CDR3 reads CASSWTGETQYF. CDR3 sequence (DNA): TGTGCCAGCAGCTGGACAGGGGAGACCCAGTACTTC. The gene calls are TRBV7-2 and TRBJ2-5; 8 bases are a match to TRBD1. The CDR3 sequence is 12 residues long. CDR1 and CDR2 from the germline V gene are SGHTA and FQGNSA. V shed 4 bases, J shed 5 bases, and the junction held 0 bases outside the gene matches.